This T cell receptor beta chain was documented in a study of PD-L1 blockade in urothelial cancer. Study information: Blood analyses occurred 3 weeks (second dose) and 6 weeks post treatment start.

CDR1 and CDR2 from the germline V gene are SEHNR and FQNEAQ (reference sequence). The V gene end was trimmed by 5 bases and the J gene end by 14 bases; junction bases not matched to a gene: 11. CDR3 length: 13 residues. Clones were read by immunoSEQ multiplex PCR, and TCRdb kept only the in-frame ones, dropping some. The sample includes approximately 91,000 clones, less than 85% of them seen just once. The time point is: peripheral blood 6 weeks after treatment start. This chain joins TRBV7-9 and TRBJ2-3, with TRBD1 matching over 9 bases. Sequenced material: PBMCs, taken around atezolizumab (anti-PD-L1) treatment. This receptor was identified in a man between 65 and 85 years old with urothelial cancer. The CDR3 DNA reads TGTGCCAGCAGCGCCGCCGGGACAGGGTTGGTGTATTTT. It codes for CASSAAGTGLVYF.